This TCR beta chain originates from a study of blood T cell repertoires in COVID-19. About the research overall: The United States, Italy and Spain were the sources of the acute and convalescent COVID-19 samples. From T cells, B-cell-depleted T cells, or PBMCs came the material, which was cDNA or gDNA.

The junction had 1 base not matched to a gene; V was cut back by 2 bases and J by 4 bases. The CDR3 covers 14 residues. Germline loops: CDR1 MNHNY, CDR2 SVGAGI (reference sequence). Assay: immunoSEQ multiplex PCR; the TCRdb copy retains only in-frame clones and omits some. The data contain approximately 300,000 clones, 87% of them seen just once; the ten biggest clones take up 1%. The clonotype originates from a man in his fifties or sixties with active or convalescent COVID-19. The V call is TRBV6-6, the J call TRBJ1-2; 10 bases map to TRBD1. Sequencing was done on a sample of peripheral blood. CDR3 region: CASSYGTGVYGYTF. DNA of the CDR3: TGTGCCAGCAGTTACGGGACAGGGGTCTATGGCTACACCTTC.